This record concerns one T cell receptor beta chain sequence. A read error may account for a junction end that differs from germline. This specimen belongs to a study of human T cells and chemical hapten exposure. CDR3 size: 17 residues. Germline-derived CDR1 and CDR2 are LGHNA and YSLEER. One entry per CDR3 protein, called by TCRdb with MiXCR from the RACE reads. Among 130,000 or so distinct CDR3 sequences listed, about 11% were seen once. The time point here: patch test 3, about 24 weeks after DPC sensitization. Treatment indicated: therapeutic diphenylcyclopropenone sensitization with weekly scalp DPC.

The sample here was whole blood, taken in connection with sensitization to the hapten diphenylcyclopropenone (DPC). This rearrangement joins TRBV4-3 to TRBJ1-3; D possibly corresponds to TRBD1 (5 bases). The receptor was derived from a woman in her forties or fifties with alopecia areata. Some clones in this sample may be carry-over from other donors' samples. CDR3 protein: CASSQEPQGDSGNTKYF. The CDR3 DNA is TGCGCCAGCAGCCAAGAGCCCCAAGGGGACTCTGGAAACACCAAATATTTT.